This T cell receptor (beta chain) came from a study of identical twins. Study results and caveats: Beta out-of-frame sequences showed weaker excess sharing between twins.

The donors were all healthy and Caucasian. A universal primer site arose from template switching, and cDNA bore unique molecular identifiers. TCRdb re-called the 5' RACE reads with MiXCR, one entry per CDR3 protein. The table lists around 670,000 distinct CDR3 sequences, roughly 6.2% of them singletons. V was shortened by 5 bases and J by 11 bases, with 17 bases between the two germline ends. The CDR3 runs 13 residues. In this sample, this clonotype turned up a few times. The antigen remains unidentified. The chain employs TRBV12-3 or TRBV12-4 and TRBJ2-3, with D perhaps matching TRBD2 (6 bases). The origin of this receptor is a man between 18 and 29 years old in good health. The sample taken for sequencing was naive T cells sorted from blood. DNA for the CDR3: TGTGCCAGCAGTGTTAGGGACTCCGCGAAGCAGTATTTT. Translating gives CASSVRDSAKQYF.